These 23 T cell receptor beta chains share one sample of origin, sequenced in a study of CD8 T cells in Susac syndrome. Random hexamers served to reverse transcribe roughly 0.5 to 1 ug RNA. TCRdb reanalysed the immunoSEQ multiplex PCR reads using MiXCR and keeps one entry per CDR3 protein. The sample shows 180,000 or so distinct CDR3 sequences, just under 95% of them seen only once. Sequenced: CD4+ T cells from PBMCs. Receptors originate from a human donor with Susac syndrome.

This chain links TRBV2 with TRBJ2-5; D ambiguous. Trimming removed 8 bases from V and 9 bases from J, with 16 bases in between. The CDR3 is made up of 12 amino acids. Germline loops: CDR1 SNHLY, CDR2 FYNNEI. CDR3 protein: CASRGRSMAQYF. For the CDR3, the DNA is TGTGCCAGCCGTGGCAGATCTATGGCCCAGTACTTC.

This chain uses TRBV19 with TRBJ2-4; TRBD1 or TRBD2 may be the D gene (5 bases each). Germline V gives CDR1 LNHDA, CDR2 SQIVND (reference sequence). Between the trimmed V and J ends, which lost 8 bases and 3 bases, there was a span of 17 bases. This CDR3 spans 15 amino acids. Written as DNA, the CDR3 is TGTGCCAGTGGTACGAGGGGTATAGGCAAAAACATTCAGTACTTC. It is translated as CASGTRGIGKNIQYF.

V is TRBV30 and J is TRBJ1-4, with 8 bases that match TRBD1. CDR1 and CDR2 from the germline V gene are GTSNPN and SVGIG (reference sequence). The CDR3 sequence is 15 residues long. Germline trimming cut 5 bases from V and 8 bases from J; bases unmatched to any gene: 13. The CDR3 DNA sequence: TGTGCCTGGCGACCCAGGGGGCGAGGAGTGGAAAAACTGTTTTTT. As protein: CAWRPRGRGVEKLFF.

The chain employs TRBV28 and TRBJ2-7; 12 bases are a match to TRBD2. The CDR3 covers 14 residues. The V and J ends lost 7 bases and 1 base, in that order; junction bases with no gene match: 2. Germline CDR1 and CDR2: MDHEN and SYDVKM. The CDR3 bases are TGTGCCAGCAAACTAGCGGGAGGATCCTACGAGCAGTACTTC. As protein: CASKLAGGSYEQYF.

The chain uses TRBV28 and TRBJ1-1, with a possible D match to TRBD1 (6 bases). V shed 8 bases and J shed 7 bases, with 20 bases lying between them. The CDR3 contains 14 residues. The germline CDR1 and CDR2 sequences are MDHEN and SYDVKM. CDR3 coding DNA: TGTGCCAGCGTCCGCGGTGGGGGGCGGTTTGAAGCTTTCTTT. Its translation: CASVRGGGRFEAFF.

J is TRBJ2-1 and V is TRBV29-1, with TRBD2 identical over 8 bases. V lost 4 bases and J lost 10; bases outside the gene matches: 6. CDR1 SQVTM and CDR2 ANQGSEA come from the germline V gene. The CDR3 loop spans 12 amino acids. CDR3 protein: CSVGSSGREQFF. For the CDR3, the DNA is TGCAGCGTTGGATCGAGCGGGAGAGAGCAGTTCTTC.

The chain employs TRBV20-1 and TRBJ2-3; 8 bases are a match to TRBD2. The J segment lost 3 bases and the V segment lost 6 bases, leaving 2 bases of the junction unmatched. The CDR3 has 12 residues. Germline loops: CDR1 DFQATT, CDR2 SNEGSKA (reference sequence). The CDR3 bases are TGCAGTGCCGCTAGCGGGACAGATACGCAGTATTTT. Residues: CSAASGTDTQYF.

CDR3 bases: TGTGCCACCAAGACATTCGGAAACACCGGGGAGCTGTTTTTT. It codes for CATKTFGNTGELFF. This chain uses TRBV2 with TRBJ2-2; D is unresolved. Germline assignment: CDR1 SNHLY and CDR2 FYNNEI. The CDR3 extends over 14 amino acids. The V end was cut by 10 bases, the J end by 2 bases, with 14 bases between.

The chain couples TRBV2 to TRBJ2-1; D perhaps matches TRBD1 (5 bases). This CDR3 spans 15 amino acids. Germline CDR1 reads SNHLY; CDR2 reads FYNNEI. Deletions cut 7 bases from V and 2 bases from J, with 15 bases between. As DNA, the CDR3 is TGTGCCAGCATGGGGCAGACACCCCCCTACAATGAGCAGTTCTTC. Its translation: CASMGQTPPYNEQFF.

V and J are TRBV18 and TRBJ2-6; no definite D call. The CDR3 has 17 residues. CDR1 KGHSH and CDR2 LQKENI come from the germline V gene. Trimming pared 1 base from V and 0 bases from J, leaving 10 bases between. The DNA of the CDR3 is TGTGCCAGCTCACCACAAAGAACCGACTCTGGGGCCAACGTCCTGACTTTC. Protein: CASSPQRTDSGANVLTF.

This rearrangement joins TRBV4-1 to TRBJ1-2; TRBD1 agrees at 9 bases. The CDR3 has 15 residues. Germline V gene lookup returns CDR1 MGHRA and CDR2 YSYEKL. V gave up 3 bases and J gave up 3 bases; unmatched junction bases: 5. The CDR3 loop is CASSQGQGKDYGYTF. The CDR3 DNA reads as TGCGCCAGCAGCCAGGGACAGGGTAAGGACTATGGCTACACCTTC.

This clonotype occurred once. The chain carries TRBV7-2 and TRBJ1-4; 7 bases fit TRBD1. Germline V gives CDR1 SGHTA, CDR2 FQGNSA. This CDR3 has 15 residues. The J segment lost 3 bases and the V segment lost 7 bases, leaving 8 bases of the junction unmatched. CDR3 sequence (DNA): TGTGCCAGCACAAAAACCGGGACAGCTAATGAAAAACTGTTTTTT. This codes for CASTKTGTANEKLFF.

The rearrangement joins TRBV10-3 to TRBJ2-6; D may correspond to TRBD1 or TRBD2 (5 bases each). Germline V gene lookup returns CDR1 ENHRY and CDR2 SYGVKD. There are 16 residues in the CDR3. Deletions cut 1 base from V and 2 bases from J, with 9 bases between. CDR3 in amino acids: CAISELRGAGANVLTF. CDR3 sequence (DNA): TGTGCCATCAGTGAGTTAAGAGGGGCTGGGGCCAACGTCCTGACTTTC.

The chain carries TRBV27 and TRBJ2-4, with a possible D match to TRBD2 (5 bases). CDR3 length equals 14 residues. Trimming left V 8 bases short and J 3 bases short, with 14 bases between. Germline CDR1 and CDR2: MNHEY and SMNVEV (reference sequence). The CDR3 is CASALLGGKNIQYF. CDR3 nucleotide sequence: TGTGCCAGCGCCCTTCTAGGAGGCAAAAACATTCAGTACTTC.

The CDR3 DNA is TGTGCCAGCAGCTTGGAGGGGACCACTGAAGCTTTCTTT. It encodes CASSLEGTTEAFF. The rearrangement links TRBV5-4 to TRBJ1-1, with D perhaps matching TRBD1 (5 bases). Trimming pared 0 bases from V and 4 bases from J, leaving 7 bases between. Germline V gene data show CDR1 as SGHNT and CDR2 as YYREEE (reference sequence). The CDR3 is 13 residues long.

This clonotype was detected once. CDR3 bases: TGTGCCAGCAGCTCTCCCCCCGGGACAGAACACTATGGCTACACCTTC. Its protein product is CASSSPPGTEHYGYTF. The chain employs TRBV5-4 and TRBJ1-2, with TRBD1 matching 7 bases. Germline trimming cut 3 bases from V and 3 bases from J; bases unmatched to any gene: 11. Germline CDR1 SGHNT, CDR2 YYREEE (reference sequence). The CDR3 has 16 amino acids.

The gene calls are TRBV5-1 and TRBJ1-1; D remains ambiguous. Germline lookup yields CDR1 SGHRS and CDR2 YFSETQ. Deletions cut 2 bases from V and 4 bases from J, with 18 bases between. The CDR3 contains 16 residues. CDR3 DNA sequence: TGCGCCAGCAGCTTAATTCCGGGCCTGGGGTCCACTGAAGCTTTCTTT. This sequence encodes CASSLIPGLGSTEAFF.

This clonotype was counted a single time. The V and J genes are TRBV6-2 or TRBV6-3 and TRBJ2-4; the D is unclear. This CDR3 is built from 17 residues. The germline gives CDR1 MNHEY, CDR2 SVGEGT. Trimming removed 2 bases at V and 3 bases at J, with 17 bases between. The CDR3 bases are TGTGCCAGCAGTTACGGAAATATGAATCTCGACAAAAACATTCAGTACTTC. Amino acids: CASSYGNMNLDKNIQYF.

The genes are TRBV4-1 and TRBJ2-7, with D unclear. V was trimmed by 0 bases and J by 5 bases, leaving 14 bases between them. CDR1 is MGHRA and CDR2 is YSYEKL in the germline V gene. This CDR3 is 15 amino acids long. The CDR3 DNA sequence: TGCGCCAGCAGCCAAGATTCAAGGCAGATCAACGAGCAGTACTTC. It translates to CASSQDSRQINEQYF.

V gene TRBV14 combines with J gene TRBJ2-4; 7 nucleotides align to TRBD1. Germline trimming cut 2 bases from V and 2 bases from J; bases unmatched to any gene: 3. Germline CDR1 reads SGHDN; CDR2 reads FVKESK. This CDR3 has 15 amino acids. In nucleotides, the CDR3 is TGTGCCAGCAGCCAACTACAGGGGACCAAAAACATTCAGTACTTC. This translates into CASSQLQGTKNIQYF.

This clonotype has only a few counts. This sequence joins TRBV7-2 and TRBJ2-6; D unclear. Germline CDR1 and CDR2: SGHTA and FQGNSA. Trimming took 7 bases from V and 4 from J, leaving 8 bases between them. The CDR3 runs 13 residues. This chain's CDR3 is CASTGRGANVLTF. Here the CDR3 DNA reads TGTGCCAGCACCGGAAGGGGGGCCAACGTCCTGACTTTC.

The chain couples TRBV4-1 to TRBJ2-5; D call uncertain. The V end was cut by 3 bases, the J end by 2 bases, with 10 bases between. Germline CDR1 is MGHRA and CDR2 is YSYEKL. CDR3 length: 14 residues. CDR3 residues: CASSHSTRQETQYF. The CDR3 DNA reads TGCGCCAGCAGCCACAGTACCAGGCAAGAGACCCAGTACTTC.

V usage is TRBV9 and J usage is TRBJ1-1; tentative D call: TRBD1 (6 bases). Germline assignment: CDR1 SGDLS and CDR2 YYNGEE. The CDR3 extends over 16 amino acids. V lost 1 base and J lost 2, with 15 bases in between. CDR3 coding DNA: TGTGCCAGCAGCGTAAGTCTTCAGGGGCCCAACACTGAAGCTTTCTTT. This codes for CASSVSLQGPNTEAFF.